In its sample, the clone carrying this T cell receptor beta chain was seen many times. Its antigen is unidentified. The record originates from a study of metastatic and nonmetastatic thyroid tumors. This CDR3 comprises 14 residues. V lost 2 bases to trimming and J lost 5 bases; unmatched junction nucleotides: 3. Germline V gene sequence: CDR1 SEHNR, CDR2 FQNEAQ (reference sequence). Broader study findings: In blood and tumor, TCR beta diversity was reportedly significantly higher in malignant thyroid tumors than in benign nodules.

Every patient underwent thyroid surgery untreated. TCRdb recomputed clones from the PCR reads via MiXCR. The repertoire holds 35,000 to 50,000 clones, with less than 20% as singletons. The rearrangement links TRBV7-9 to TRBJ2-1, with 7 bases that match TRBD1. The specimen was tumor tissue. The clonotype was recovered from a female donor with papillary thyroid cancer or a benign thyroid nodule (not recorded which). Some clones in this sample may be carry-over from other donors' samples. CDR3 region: CASSLRTGHNEQFF. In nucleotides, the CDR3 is TGTGCCAGCAGCTTAAGGACAGGTCACAATGAGCAGTTCTTC.